Listed here are 3 T cell receptor beta chains from one sample, sequenced in a study of OX40 agonist ivuxolimab in advanced cancers. Profiled with immunoSEQ multiplex PCR; TCRdb holds only in-frame clones, not every one. Among more than 20,000 clones listed, 76% were seen once. Sequencing was performed on CD4+ or CD8+ T cells sorted from blood, taken in a trial of the OX40 agonist ivuxolimab. These receptors all come from an adult with an advanced solid tumor such as melanoma, head and neck, liver or kidney cancer.

The chain has TRBV7-3 and TRBJ1-2, with a weak D call TRBD1 (6 bases). Germline values: CDR1 SGHTA, CDR2 FQGTGA. V shed 4 bases and J shed 7 bases, with 13 bases lying between them. This CDR3 spans 13 amino acids. CDR3 sequence reads: CASSSQGGGGYTF. The CDR3 region has the DNA TGTGCCAGCAGCTCACAGGGAGGGGGTGGCTACACCTTC. The full variable domain, its missing parts supplied by reference TRBV7-3 and TRBJ1-2, is GAGVSQTPSNKVTEKGKYVELRCDPISGHTALYWYRQSLGQGPEFLIYFQGTGAADDSGLPNDRFFAVRPEGSVSTLKIQRTERGDSAVYLCASSSQGGGGYTFGSGTRLTVV.

The chain joins TRBV4-2 to TRBJ1-4, with a weak D call TRBD1 (5 bases). Per germline, CDR1 LGHNA and CDR2 YNFKEQ. V lost 1 base and J 7 bases, leaving 13 bases between the germline ends. This CDR3 is built from 15 residues. As DNA, the CDR3 is TGTGCCAGCAGCCAAGGGGGAGGCGGGGGTGAAAAACTGTTTTTT. The encoded protein is CASSQGGGGGEKLFF.

V and J are TRBV4-1 and TRBJ2-1; 8 positions agree with TRBD2. Trimming removed 0 bases from V and 7 bases from J; junction bases left unmatched: 8. The CDR3 has 16 residues. Germline CDR1 reads MGHRA; CDR2 reads YSYEKL. The CDR3 region is CASSQERLATNNEQFF. In DNA form, the CDR3 reads TGCGCCAGCAGCCAAGAACGACTAGCGACTAATAATGAGCAGTTCTTC.